This T cell receptor (beta chain) was found in a study of blood T cell repertoires in COVID-19. In the study's own analysis: From reference gene primer amplification, estimates of nucleated cell counts were derived. Produced via immunoSEQ multiplex PCR; TCRdb's table is partial and in-frame only. The V and J calls and clone size come from that table; D and trimming were worked out from the DNA. The sample holds over 200,000 clones, 89% seen once. The V gene lost 3 bases and the J gene lost 1 base, with 13 bases spanning the gap. The CDR3 runs to 15 residues. Germline V gene sequence: CDR1 SGHRS, CDR2 YFSETQ.

The chain has TRBV5-1 and TRBJ1-1; perhaps TRBD1 as D (5 bases). The material sequenced was peripheral blood. This TCR was sampled from a man in his sixties who had recovered from COVID-19. The CDR3 region has the DNA TGCGCCAGCAGCTCGATGACAGATCCGAACACTGAAGCTTTCTTT. Translated: CASSSMTDPNTEAFF.